Listed below are T cell receptor beta chains from one sample, sequenced in a study of early T cells in non-severe SARS-CoV-2 infection. A single record per CDR3 protein comes from TCRdb applying MiXCR to the 5' RACE reads. The sample comprises some 62,000 distinct CDR3 sequences, around 9.9% of which are singletons, and about 1.3% rests with the top ten. The sample was whole blood. The receptors stem from an adult who was a healthcare worker with PCR-confirmed SARS-CoV-2 infection or an uninfected control (not recorded which). Each CDR3 is given with its conserved first and last residue. The order of the fields is D gene, V gene, clone size, J gene, CDR3 protein, CDR3 DNA. D genes are given only for firm matches. Clone size is shown for a subset of rows, as once, few, many or a class of expanded clone.

D gene: TRBD1
V gene: TRBV18
clone size: many
J gene: TRBJ2-2
CDR3 protein: CASSPFGTGNTGELFF
CDR3 DNA: TGTGCCAGCTCACCGTTCGGGACAGGGAACACCGGGGAGCTGTTTTTT

D gene: TRBD1
V gene: TRBV24-1
clone size: many
J gene: TRBJ2-1
CDR3 protein: CATSAGQGINEQFF
CDR3 DNA: TGTGCCACCAGTGCCGGACAGGGAATCAATGAGCAGTTCTTC

D gene: .
V gene: TRBV2
clone size: few
J gene: TRBJ1-1
CDR3 protein: CASSEIGGRRVGTEAFF
CDR3 DNA: TGTGCCAGCAGTGAGATTGGAGGGAGGAGGGTTGGCACTGAAGCTTTCTTT

D gene: TRBD2
V gene: TRBV7-3
clone size: .
J gene: TRBJ2-5
CDR3 protein: CASSLSTSGGETQYF
CDR3 DNA: TGTGCCAGCAGCTTGAGTACTAGCGGGGGTGAGACCCAGTACTTC

D gene: TRBD1
V gene: TRBV20-1
clone size: few
J gene: TRBJ1-6
CDR3 protein: CSAREDRGVRSPLHF
CDR3 DNA: TGCAGTGCTAGAGAGGACAGGGGGGTCAGGTCACCCCTCCACTTT

D gene: .
V gene: TRBV2
clone size: few
J gene: TRBJ2-1
CDR3 protein: CASSEQSEQFF
CDR3 DNA: TGTGCCAGCAGTGAACAGAGTGAGCAGTTCTTC

D gene: TRBD1
V gene: TRBV18
clone size: few
J gene: TRBJ1-4
CDR3 protein: CASSPDRVEKLFF
CDR3 DNA: TGTGCCAGCTCACCGGACAGGGTCGAAAAACTGTTTTTT

D gene: TRBD1
V gene: TRBV20-1
clone size: .
J gene: TRBJ2-5
CDR3 protein: CSAWGQDQETQYF
CDR3 DNA: TGCAGTGCTTGGGGACAGGACCAAGAGACCCAGTACTTC

D gene: .
V gene: TRBV11-2
clone size: .
J gene: TRBJ1-1
CDR3 protein: CASSFGLNTEAFF
CDR3 DNA: TGTGCCAGCAGCTTTGGCCTGAACACTGAAGCTTTCTTT

D gene: .
V gene: TRBV2
clone size: .
J gene: TRBJ2-1
CDR3 protein: CASGREFNSNEQFF
CDR3 DNA: TGTGCCAGCGGCCGGGAATTCAATTCCAATGAGCAGTTCTTC

D gene: TRBD2
V gene: TRBV7-9
clone size: .
J gene: TRBJ2-5
CDR3 protein: CASSHPGLPQETQYF
CDR3 DNA: TGTGCCAGCAGCCATCCGGGACTACCACAAGAGACCCAGTACTTC